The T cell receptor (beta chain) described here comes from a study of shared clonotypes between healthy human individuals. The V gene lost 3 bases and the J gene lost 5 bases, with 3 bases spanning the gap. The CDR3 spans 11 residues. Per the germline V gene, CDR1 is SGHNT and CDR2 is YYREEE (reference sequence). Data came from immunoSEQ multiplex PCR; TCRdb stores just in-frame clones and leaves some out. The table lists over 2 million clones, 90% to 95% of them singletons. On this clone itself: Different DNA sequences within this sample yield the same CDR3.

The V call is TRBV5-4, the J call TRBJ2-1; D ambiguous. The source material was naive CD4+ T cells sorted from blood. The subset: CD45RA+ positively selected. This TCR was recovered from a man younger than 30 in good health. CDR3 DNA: TGTGCCAGCAGCTCAGACAATGAGCAGTTCTTC. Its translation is CASSSDNEQFF.